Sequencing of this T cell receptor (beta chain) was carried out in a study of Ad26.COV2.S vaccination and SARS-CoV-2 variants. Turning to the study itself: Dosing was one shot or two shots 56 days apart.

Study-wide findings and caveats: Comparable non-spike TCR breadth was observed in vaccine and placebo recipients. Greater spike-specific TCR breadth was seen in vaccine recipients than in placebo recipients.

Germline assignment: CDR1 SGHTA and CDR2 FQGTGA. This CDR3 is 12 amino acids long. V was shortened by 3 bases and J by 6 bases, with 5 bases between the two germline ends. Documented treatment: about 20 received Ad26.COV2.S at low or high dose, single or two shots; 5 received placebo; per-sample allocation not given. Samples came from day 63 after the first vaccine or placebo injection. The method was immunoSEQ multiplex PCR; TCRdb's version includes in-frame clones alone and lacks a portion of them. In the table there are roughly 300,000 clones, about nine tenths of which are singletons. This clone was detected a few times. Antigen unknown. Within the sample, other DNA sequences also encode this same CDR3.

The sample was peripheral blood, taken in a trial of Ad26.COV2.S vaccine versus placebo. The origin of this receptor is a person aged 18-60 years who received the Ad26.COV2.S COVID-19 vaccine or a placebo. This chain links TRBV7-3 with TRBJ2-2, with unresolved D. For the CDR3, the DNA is TGTGCCAGCAGCTTTTCGGCCGGGGAGCTGTTTTTT. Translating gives CASSFSAGELFF.